Presented here are 17 T cell receptor beta chains from one specimen sequenced in a study of tumor-infiltrating lymphocytes in primary liver carcinoma. RNA isolated from unsorted whole blood supplied the blood RNA, with germline DNA also extracted. Total RNA (approximately 450 ng) served as template for TCR beta cDNA synthesis primed by a constant-region primer. Libraries covering TCR beta were generated through three nested multiplex PCR rounds (using a slightly modified ARM-PCR). TRBV1-TRBV30 forward and Cbeta reverse primers drove the first two roughly 10-cycle rounds. In TCRdb, the multiplex PCR reads were re-called with MiXCR into one record per CDR3 protein. The table includes around 330,000 distinct CDR3 sequences, over 55% detected once. The sequencing input was peripheral blood. These receptors were collected from a man aged 35-49 years with primary liver carcinoma and hepatitis B virus infection.

This clonotype was recorded many times. This chain links TRBV6-2 or TRBV6-3 with TRBJ2-6; D gene uncertain. Germline V lookup: CDR1 MNHEY, CDR2 SVGEGT. This CDR3 is 15 amino acids long. The germline V and J ends were trimmed by 6 bases and 0 bases, with 9 bases remaining between them. CDR3 in DNA: TGTGCCAGCAGAACGGGTTACTCTGGGGCCAACGTCCTGACTTTC. As protein: CASRTGYSGANVLTF.

The rearrangement joins TRBV15 to TRBJ2-1; 11 bases are shared with TRBD2. V shed 4 bases and J 4 bases; nucleotides not matched to a gene: 3. This CDR3 has 15 residues. Germline V CDR1 and CDR2: LNHNV, YYDKDF (reference sequence). The CDR3 DNA reads TGTGCCACCAGCATCACTAGCGGGAGATACAATGAGCAGTTCTTC. Translated, it gives CATSITSGRYNEQFF. The full variable domain, its missing parts supplied by reference TRBV15 and TRBJ2-1, is DAMVIQNPRYQVTQFGKPVTLSCSQTLNHNVMYWYQQKSSQAPKLLFHYYDKDFNNEADTPDNFQSRRPNTSFCFLDIRSPGLGDTAMYLCATSITSGRYNEQFFGPGTRLTVL.

This clonotype has just one count. The CDR3 does not end in the conserved phenylalanine or tryptophan, so this is likely a read error. The rearrangement links TRBV28 to TRBJ2-3, with 8 positions matching TRBD2. CDR1 is MDHEN and CDR2 is SYDVKM in the germline V gene. V lost 3 bases and J lost 2; bases outside the gene matches: 7. The CDR3 has 16 amino acids. Written as DNA, the CDR3 is TGTGCCAGCAGTTTGTTAACTAGCGGAGACACAGATACGCAGTATTCT. The encoded protein is CASSLLTSGDTDTQYS.

Remarks on this clonotype: One base away lies a much larger clone, so this may be a sequencing read error. The CDR3 is CASSFQGARNEQFF. In DNA, the CDR3 is TGTGCCAGCAGTTTTCAGGGGGCCCGCAATGAGCAGTTCTTC. V and J are TRBV12-3 or TRBV12-4 and TRBJ2-1; TRBD1 agrees at 8 bases. V shed 3 bases and J 6 bases; nucleotides not matched to a gene: 4. The CDR3 has 14 amino acids.

Comments on this clonotype: Because it lacks the conserved phenylalanine or tryptophan at the end, this CDR3 is likely a read error. The chain recombines TRBV7-9 with TRBJ2-7; D is unclear. The CDR3 loop spans 11 amino acids. Looked up from germline, CDR1 is SEHNR and CDR2 is FQNEAQ (reference sequence). CDR3 residues: CANSPLHEQYL. CDR3 bases: TGTGCCAACAGCCCTCTGCACGAGCAGTACCTC.

As concerns this clonotype: This may be a read error, as it is one base from a much larger clone. The rearrangement uses TRBV10-3 and TRBJ1-6, with no clear D. From germline, CDR1 is ENHRY and CDR2 SYGVKD. CDR3 length: 12 amino acids. The CDR3 nucleotides are TGTGTCATCCAGGACCCTAATTCACCCCTCCACTTT. Encoded protein: CVIQDPNSPLHF.

Note on this clonotype: Because the CDR3's place on the DNA is in doubt, the DNA is left out and the CDR3 is given as listed by TCRdb. The chain couples TRBV29-1 to TRBJ1-2. Per the germline V gene, CDR1 is SQVTM and CDR2 is ANQGSEA. The CDR3 region is 12 residues in length, termini included. The CDR3 loop reads CSAEEGNYGCTF.

This chain links TRBV10-3 with TRBJ1-3, with 7 bases aligning to TRBD1. Germline CDR1 ENHRY, CDR2 SYGVKD. CDR3 length equals 14 residues. V lost 8 bases, J lost 0 bases, and 4 bases stayed unmatched. CDR3 amino acids: CAIGTALSGNTIYF. CDR3 nucleotides: TGTGCCATCGGGACAGCCCTCTCTGGAAACACCATATATTTT.

This chain joins TRBV29-1 and TRBJ1-2; D is ambiguous. Germline values: CDR1 SQVTM, CDR2 ANQGSEA. This CDR3 contains 11 residues. Here the CDR3 reads CSIRVLWGYTF. The CDR3 DNA reads TGCAGTATCCGTGTCTTGTGGGGCTACACCTTC.

About this clonotype: Given a much more abundant clone one base away, this may be a read error. The rearrangement uses TRBV12-3 or TRBV12-4 and TRBJ2-6; D is unclear. This CDR3 is built from 16 residues. DNA for the CDR3: TGTGTCAGCAGCCCCCCTAGGAATTCCGGGGCCAACGTCCTGACTTTC. Translated, it gives CVSSPPRNSGANVLTF.

This clonotype has just a few counts. The CDR3 region has the DNA TGTGCCAGCAGTTTGTCAAATTTAGCTAGCCGACGAGGGCAGTACTTC. This codes for CASSLSNLASRRGQYF. The chain couples TRBV28 to TRBJ2-7; weak D call: TRBD2 (5 bases). Germline values: CDR1 MDHEN, CDR2 SYDVKM. V lost 3 bases to trimming and J lost 9 bases, with 24 bases between them. This CDR3 has 16 residues.

This clonotype has at least ten counts. V gene TRBV29-1 combines with J gene TRBJ1-2; D gene uncertain. With 3 bases removed from V and 1 base from J, the gap between germline ends came to 9 bases. CDR1 is SQVTM, CDR2 ANQGSEA, per germline. CDR3 size: 13 residues. CDR3 protein: CSVEGRSNYGYTF. CDR3 nucleotide sequence: TGCAGCGTTGAGGGCAGAAGTAACTATGGCTACACCTTC.

The sample holds a few counts of this clonotype. The chain couples TRBV6-2 or TRBV6-3 to TRBJ2-7, with 11 bases matching TRBD2. The ends lost 4 bases at V and 2 bases at J; junction bases unmatched: 4. In germline, CDR1 is MNHEY, CDR2 SVGEGT. The length of the CDR3 is 15 residues. CDR3 bases: TGTGCCAGCAGTTCACTGGGACTAGCGGCCTACGAGCAGTACTTC. Residues: CASSSLGLAAYEQYF.

The chain joins TRBV6-1 to TRBJ2-5; maybe TRBD1 (6 bases). The V end was cut by 3 bases, the J end by 5 bases, with 13 bases between. There are 14 residues in the CDR3. CDR1 is MNHNS and CDR2 is SASEGT in the germline V gene. DNA for the CDR3: TGTGCCAGCAGTGACGCATGGGGGCCGGAGACCCAGTACTTC. Its protein product is CASSDAWGPETQYF.

Note on this clonotype: The germline gene is not matched at one end of the junction; a read error may be the cause. The rearrangement links TRBV6-6 to TRBJ2-1; possible D gene TRBD2, 5 bases. The CDR3 is 11 amino acids. The V gene's germline CDR1 is MNHNY and CDR2 SVGAGI (reference sequence). The DNA for the CDR3 is TGTGTCAGCACCCCGAGGGCCACTTTGTTCTTC. Its protein is CVSTPRATLFF.

Many counts were recorded for this clonotype. The chain recombines TRBV12-3 or TRBV12-4 with TRBJ2-7; the D is unclear. CDR3 size: 14 residues. The V end was cut by 4 bases, the J end by 0 bases, with 10 bases between. The CDR3 loop reads CASSSPGDSYEQYF. In DNA form, the CDR3 reads TGTGCCAGCAGTTCCCCGGGCGACTCCTACGAGCAGTACTTC.

J is TRBJ2-3 and V is TRBV5-1; TRBD2 agrees at 11 bases. Germline CDR1 is SGHRS and CDR2 is YFSETQ. The CDR3 spans 18 residues. J gave up 3 bases and V 2 bases, and 11 bases lay outside the gene matches. The chain's CDR3 is CASSFVSGRAKGTDTQYF. The CDR3 nucleotides read TGCGCCAGCAGCTTCGTTAGCGGGAGGGCCAAGGGGACAGATACGCAGTATTTT.